This T cell receptor (beta chain) is drawn from a study of CD8 T cells in ankylosing spondylitis. General study results and limits: The study looked at matched synovial fluid samples from ankylosing spondylitis patients. Disease-linked clones were reported to be significantly enriched there. There was a TCR beta motif, made of fewer than 10 highly homologous variants, that appeared characteristic of ankylosing spondylitis blood. Relatively scarce in peripheral blood, disease-linked clones were CD8+. Several of the motif variants were reported before in synovial fluid and blood from reactive arthritis.

CDR3 length: 15 residues. The germline V and J ends were trimmed by 2 bases and 7 bases, with 15 bases remaining between them. CDR1 and CDR2 from the germline V gene are MNHEY and SVGEGT. For TCR beta, libraries came from quantitative 5'-RACE with molecular barcodes. From the 5' RACE reads, TCRdb called clonotypes with MiXCR, one entry per CDR3 protein. Among about 90,000 distinct CDR3 sequences listed, about 8.3% were seen once. This clonotype was counted ten times or more. Its antigen is currently unknown. J is TRBJ1-5 and V is TRBV6-2 or TRBV6-3, with no clear D. The origin of this receptor is a male donor with ankylosing spondylitis. Sample: blood, either unsorted or a sorted T cell fraction (not recorded which). The CDR3 loop reads CASSYSPDTAQPQHF. The CDR3 nucleotides read TGTGCCAGCAGTTACAGTCCAGATACGGCCCAGCCCCAGCATTTT.